The 2 T cell receptor beta chains presented below share a single source sample, sequenced in a study of CD8 T cells in ankylosing spondylitis. TCRdb re-called the 5' RACE reads through MiXCR, storing one row per CDR3 protein. The data hold 200,000 to 300,000 distinct CDR3 sequences, with 20% to 30% observed a single time. Sequenced material: blood, either unsorted or a sorted T cell fraction (not recorded which). These receptors all stem from a male donor with ankylosing spondylitis or in good health (not recorded which).

This clonotype was seen at least ten times. This chain connects TRBV10-3 to TRBJ1-2, with unresolved D. CDR1 and CDR2 (germline): ENHRY, SYGVKD. CDR3 length: 13 amino acids. Here the CDR3 DNA reads TGTGCAAATCATGGAGAGGGAGCAGCTGGCTACACCTTC. Protein: CANHGEGAAGYTF.

In its sample, this clonotype was seen many times. This chain links TRBV13 with TRBJ2-2; 7 bases line up with TRBD1. Germline values: CDR1 PRHDT, CDR2 FYEKMQ (reference sequence). Trimming took 6 bases from V and 7 from J; bases not matched to a gene: 5. The CDR3 spans 13 residues. The CDR3 here is CASRTGQGGELFF. The CDR3 DNA reads as TGTGCCAGCAGGACAGGGCAAGGCGGGGAGCTGTTTTTT.